This T cell receptor (beta chain) emerged from a study of shared clonotypes between healthy human individuals. A remark on this clone: Germline and junction disagree at one end, which may indicate a read error.

The protocol was immunoSEQ multiplex PCR, while the TCRdb copy is restricted to in-frame clones and leaves out a portion. The table records approximately 980,000 clones, approximately 76% of them present only once. From germline, CDR1 is MNHNS and CDR2 SASEGT. This CDR3 spans 14 amino acids. The sequencing input was memory CD4+ T cells sorted from blood. Documented subset: CD45RA-negative fraction. This sequence originates from a man aged 18 to 29 in good health. The rearrangement links TRBV6-1 to TRBJ2-5, with D unresolved. CDR3 amino acids: CAISESGYKETQYF. The CDR3 nucleotides are TGTGCCATCAGTGAGTCCGGGTACAAGGAGACCCAGTACTTC.